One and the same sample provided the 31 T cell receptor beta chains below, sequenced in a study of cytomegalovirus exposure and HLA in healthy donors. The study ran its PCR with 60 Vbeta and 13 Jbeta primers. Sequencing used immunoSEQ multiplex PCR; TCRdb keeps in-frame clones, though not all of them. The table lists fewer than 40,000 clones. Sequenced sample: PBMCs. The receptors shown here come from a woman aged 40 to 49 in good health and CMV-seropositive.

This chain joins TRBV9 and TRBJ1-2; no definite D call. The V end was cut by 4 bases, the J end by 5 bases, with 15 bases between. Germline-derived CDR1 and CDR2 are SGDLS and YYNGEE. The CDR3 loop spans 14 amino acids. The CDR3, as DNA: TGTGCCAGCAGCTCGAGGGTAGATTTGTATGGCTACACCTTC. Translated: CASSSRVDLYGYTF. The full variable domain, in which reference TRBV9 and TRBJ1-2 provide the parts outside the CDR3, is DSGVTQTPKHLITATGQRVTLRCSPRSGDLSVYWYQQSLDQGLQFLIQYYNGEERAKGNILERFSAQQFPDLHSELNLSSLELGDSALYFCASSSRVDLYGYTFGSGTRLTVV.

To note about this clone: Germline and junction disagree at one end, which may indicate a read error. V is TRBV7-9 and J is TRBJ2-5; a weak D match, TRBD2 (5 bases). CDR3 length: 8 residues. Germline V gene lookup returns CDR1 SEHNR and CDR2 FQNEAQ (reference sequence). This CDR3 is CGNETQYF. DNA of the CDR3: TGCGGGAACGAGACCCAGTACTTC.

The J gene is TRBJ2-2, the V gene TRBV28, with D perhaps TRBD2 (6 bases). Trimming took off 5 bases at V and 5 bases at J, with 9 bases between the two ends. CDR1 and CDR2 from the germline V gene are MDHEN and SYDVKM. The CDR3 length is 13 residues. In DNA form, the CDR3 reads TGTGCCAGCAGTAGGGGAGGAACCGGGGAGCTGTTTTTT. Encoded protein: CASSRGGTGELFF. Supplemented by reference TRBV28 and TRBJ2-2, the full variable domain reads DVKVTQSSRYLVKRTGEKVFLECVQDMDHENMFWYRQDPGLGLRLIYFSYDVKMKEKGDIPEGYSVSREKKERFSLILESASTNQTSMYLCASSRGGTGELFFGEGSRLTVL.

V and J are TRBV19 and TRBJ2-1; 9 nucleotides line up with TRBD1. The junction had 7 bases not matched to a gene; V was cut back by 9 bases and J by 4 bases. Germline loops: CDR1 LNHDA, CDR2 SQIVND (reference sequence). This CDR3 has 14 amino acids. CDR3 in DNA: TGTGCCAGAAACCGGGACAGGGTTTACAATGAGCAGTTCTTC. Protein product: CARNRDRVYNEQFF.

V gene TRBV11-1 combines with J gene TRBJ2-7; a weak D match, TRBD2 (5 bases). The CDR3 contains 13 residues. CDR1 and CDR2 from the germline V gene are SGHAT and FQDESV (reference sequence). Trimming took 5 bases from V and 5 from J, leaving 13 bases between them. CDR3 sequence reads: CASSLGWGDEQYF. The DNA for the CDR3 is TGTGCCAGCAGCCTAGGGTGGGGAGACGAGCAGTACTTC.

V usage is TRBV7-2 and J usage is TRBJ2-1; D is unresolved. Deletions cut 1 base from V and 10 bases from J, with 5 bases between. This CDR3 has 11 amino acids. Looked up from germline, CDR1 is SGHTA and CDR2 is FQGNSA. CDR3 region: CASSLDTEQFF. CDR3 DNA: TGTGCCAGCAGCTTAGACACCGAGCAGTTCTTC.

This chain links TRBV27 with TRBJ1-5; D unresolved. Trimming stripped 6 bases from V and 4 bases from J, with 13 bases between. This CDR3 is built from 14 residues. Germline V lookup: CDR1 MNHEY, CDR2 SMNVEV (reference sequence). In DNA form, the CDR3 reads TGTGCCAGCAGACTAATCGGTTTAAATCAGCCCCAGCATTTT. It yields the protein CASRLIGLNQPQHF.

CDR3 region: CSVAGGPNYGYTF. Here the CDR3 DNA reads TGCAGCGTTGCAGGGGGGCCAAACTATGGCTACACCTTC. The gene calls are TRBV29-1 and TRBJ1-2, with 7 nucleotides matching TRBD1. Trimming removed 4 bases from V and 2 bases from J; junction bases left unmatched: 4. Germline V gives CDR1 SQVTM, CDR2 ANQGSEA. This CDR3 contains 13 residues.

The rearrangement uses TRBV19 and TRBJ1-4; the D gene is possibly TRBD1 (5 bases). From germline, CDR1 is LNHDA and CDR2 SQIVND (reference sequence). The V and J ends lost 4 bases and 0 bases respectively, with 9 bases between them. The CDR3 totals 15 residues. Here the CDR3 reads CASSTDRSTNEKLFF. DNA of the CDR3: TGTGCCAGTAGTACTGACAGATCAACTAATGAAAAACTGTTTTTT.

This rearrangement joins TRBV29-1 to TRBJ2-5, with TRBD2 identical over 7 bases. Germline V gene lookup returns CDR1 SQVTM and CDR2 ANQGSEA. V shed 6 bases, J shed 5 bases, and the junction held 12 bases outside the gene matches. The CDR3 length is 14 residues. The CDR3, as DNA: TGCAGCGTCGCGACGGGACGGCGGGGGGAGACCCAGTACTTC. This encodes CSVATGRRGETQYF.

The CDR3 is CASGRWGGRIEDTQYF. The CDR3 DNA follows: TGTGCCAGCGGAAGGTGGGGGGGCCGAATAGAAGATACGCAGTATTTT. The genes are TRBV7-9 and TRBJ2-3; D is possibly TRBD2 (7 bases). Germline CDR1 is SEHNR and CDR2 is FQNEAQ (reference sequence). V lost 8 bases, J lost 5 bases, and 23 bases lay in between. The CDR3 consists of 16 residues.

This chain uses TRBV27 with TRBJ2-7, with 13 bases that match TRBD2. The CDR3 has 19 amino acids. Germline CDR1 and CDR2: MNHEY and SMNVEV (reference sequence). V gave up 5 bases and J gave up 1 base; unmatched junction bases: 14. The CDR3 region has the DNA TGTGCCAGCAGTCACTCCAAGGGACTAGCGGGGTATGTGTCCTACGAGCAGTACTTC. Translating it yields CASSHSKGLAGYVSYEQYF.

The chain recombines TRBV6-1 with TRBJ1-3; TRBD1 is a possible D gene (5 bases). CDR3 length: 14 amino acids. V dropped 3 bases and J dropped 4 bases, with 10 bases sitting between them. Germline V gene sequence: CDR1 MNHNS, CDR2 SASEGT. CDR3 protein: CASSDTGRGNTIYF. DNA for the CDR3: TGTGCCAGCAGTGATACAGGAAGGGGAAACACCATATATTTT.

Here the CDR3 DNA reads TGTGCCAGCAGTCCCAGGGCTCCAACTAATGAAAAACTGTTTTTT. It is translated as CASSPRAPTNEKLFF. This sequence joins TRBV28 and TRBJ1-4, with D tentatively TRBD1 (5 bases). Between the trimmed V and J ends, which lost 5 bases and 0 bases, there was a span of 10 bases. Germline CDR1 and CDR2: MDHEN and SYDVKM. The CDR3 spans 15 residues.

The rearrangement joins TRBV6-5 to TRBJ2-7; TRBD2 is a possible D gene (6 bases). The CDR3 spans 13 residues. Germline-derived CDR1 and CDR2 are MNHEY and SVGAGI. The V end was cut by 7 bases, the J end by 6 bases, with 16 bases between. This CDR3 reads CASTITGGVEQYF. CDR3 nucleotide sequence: TGTGCCAGCACCATTACTGGCGGGGTCGAGCAGTACTTC.

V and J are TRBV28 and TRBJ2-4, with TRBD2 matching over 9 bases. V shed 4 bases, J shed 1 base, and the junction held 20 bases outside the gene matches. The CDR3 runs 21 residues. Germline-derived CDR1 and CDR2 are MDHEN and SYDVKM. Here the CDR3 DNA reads TGTGCCAGCAGTTCAATAAAGCGGGAGGCCCAAGGGGGGCCCGCCAAAAACATTCAGTACTTC. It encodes CASSSIKREAQGGPAKNIQYF. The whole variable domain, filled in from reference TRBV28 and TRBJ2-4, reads DVKVTQSSRYLVKRTGEKVFLECVQDMDHENMFWYRQDPGLGLRLIYFSYDVKMKEKGDIPEGYSVSREKKERFSLILESASTNQTSMYLCASSSIKREAQGGPAKNIQYFGAGTRLSVL.

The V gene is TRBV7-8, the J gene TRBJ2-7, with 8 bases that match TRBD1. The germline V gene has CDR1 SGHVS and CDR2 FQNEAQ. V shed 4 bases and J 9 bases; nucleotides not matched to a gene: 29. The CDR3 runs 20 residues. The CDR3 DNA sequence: TGTGCCAGCAGCTATACCCCCCCCTCAGGTCAGGGGGCGAAGGGTATGGGGCAGTACTTC. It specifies CASSYTPPSGQGAKGMGQYF.

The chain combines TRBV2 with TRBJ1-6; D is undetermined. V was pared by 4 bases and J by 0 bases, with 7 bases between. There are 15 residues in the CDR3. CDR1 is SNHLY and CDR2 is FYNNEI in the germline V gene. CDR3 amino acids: CASSVVSSYNSPLHF. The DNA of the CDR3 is TGTGCCAGCAGTGTAGTGAGCTCCTATAATTCACCCCTCCACTTT.

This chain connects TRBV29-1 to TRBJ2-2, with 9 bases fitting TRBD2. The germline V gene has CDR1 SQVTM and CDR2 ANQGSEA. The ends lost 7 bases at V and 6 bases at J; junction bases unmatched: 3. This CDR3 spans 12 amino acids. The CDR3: CSARTSAGELFF. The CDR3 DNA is TGCAGCGCCAGGACTAGCGCCGGGGAGCTGTTTTTT.

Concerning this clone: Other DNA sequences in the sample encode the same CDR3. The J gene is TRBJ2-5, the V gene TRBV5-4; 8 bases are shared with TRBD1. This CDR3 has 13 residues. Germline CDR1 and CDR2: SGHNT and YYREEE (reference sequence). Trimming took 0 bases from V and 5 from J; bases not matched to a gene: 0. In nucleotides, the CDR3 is TGTGCCAGCAGCTTGGGACAGGGGGAGACCCAGTACTTC. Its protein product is CASSLGQGETQYF. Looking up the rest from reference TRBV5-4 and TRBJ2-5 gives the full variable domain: ETGVTQSPTHLIKTRGQQVTLRCSSQSGHNTVSWYQQALGQGPQFIFQYYREEENGRGNFPPRFSGLQFPNYSSELNVNALELDDSALYLCASSLGQGETQYFGPGTRLLVL.

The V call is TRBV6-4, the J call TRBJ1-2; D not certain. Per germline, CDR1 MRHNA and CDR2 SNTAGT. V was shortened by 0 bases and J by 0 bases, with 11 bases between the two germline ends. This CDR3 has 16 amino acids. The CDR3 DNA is TGTGCCAGCAGTGACTCGTGGTCGGTAGCTAACTATGGCTACACCTTC. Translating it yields CASSDSWSVANYGYTF.

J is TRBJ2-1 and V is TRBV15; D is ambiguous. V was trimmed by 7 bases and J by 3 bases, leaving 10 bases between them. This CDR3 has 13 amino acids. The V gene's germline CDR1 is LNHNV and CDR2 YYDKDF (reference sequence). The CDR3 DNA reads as TGTGCCACCAACGGCGAGCGCTACAATGAGCAGTTCTTC. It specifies CATNGERYNEQFF.

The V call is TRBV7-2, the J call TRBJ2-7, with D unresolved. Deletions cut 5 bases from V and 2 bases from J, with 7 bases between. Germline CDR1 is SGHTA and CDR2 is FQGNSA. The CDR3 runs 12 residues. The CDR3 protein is CASSPPAYEQYF. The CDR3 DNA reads TGTGCCAGCAGCCCGCCGGCCTACGAGCAGTACTTC.

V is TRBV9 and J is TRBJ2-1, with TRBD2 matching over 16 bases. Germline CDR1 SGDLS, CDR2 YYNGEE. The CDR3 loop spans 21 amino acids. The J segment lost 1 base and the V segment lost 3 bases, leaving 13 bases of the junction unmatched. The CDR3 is CASSAPVLGLAGGQSYNEQFF. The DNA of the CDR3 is TGTGCCAGCAGCGCTCCAGTCCTGGGACTAGCGGGGGGGCAGTCCTACAATGAGCAGTTCTTC.

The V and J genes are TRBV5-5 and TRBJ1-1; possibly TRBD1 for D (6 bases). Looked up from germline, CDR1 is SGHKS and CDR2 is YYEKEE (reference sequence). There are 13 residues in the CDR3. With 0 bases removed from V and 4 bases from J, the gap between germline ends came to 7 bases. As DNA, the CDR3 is TGTGCCAGCAGCTTGGACAGGGTCACTGAAGCTTTCTTT. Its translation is CASSLDRVTEAFF.

The CDR3 nucleotides read TGTGCCAGCAGCCCAGTCGGACACCTTAAGGACTATGGCTACACCTTC. Translated, it gives CASSPVGHLKDYGYTF. This chain joins TRBV7-9 and TRBJ1-2, with D possibly being TRBD1 (5 bases). V lost 5 bases to trimming and J lost 3 bases, with 19 bases between them. The V gene's germline CDR1 is SEHNR and CDR2 FQNEAQ (reference sequence). CDR3 size: 16 residues.

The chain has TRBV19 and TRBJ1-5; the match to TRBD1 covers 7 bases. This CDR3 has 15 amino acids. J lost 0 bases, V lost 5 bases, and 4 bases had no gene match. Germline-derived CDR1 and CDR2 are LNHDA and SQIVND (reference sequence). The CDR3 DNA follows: TGTGCCAGTAGTCCTGGGACAGCTAGCAATCAGCCCCAGCATTTT. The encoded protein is CASSPGTASNQPQHF.

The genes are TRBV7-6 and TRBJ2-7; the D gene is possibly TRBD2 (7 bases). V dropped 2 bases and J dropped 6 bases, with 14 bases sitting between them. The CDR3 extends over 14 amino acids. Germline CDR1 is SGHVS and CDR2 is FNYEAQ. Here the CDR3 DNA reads TGTGCCAGCAGCTTAAGAAGGGGGGGAGGCGAGCAGTACTTC. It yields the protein CASSLRRGGGEQYF.

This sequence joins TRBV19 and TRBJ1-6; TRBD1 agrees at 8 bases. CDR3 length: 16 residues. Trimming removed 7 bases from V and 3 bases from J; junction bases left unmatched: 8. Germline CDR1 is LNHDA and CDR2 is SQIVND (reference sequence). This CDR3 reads CASKIGDRSYNSPLHF. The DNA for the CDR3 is TGTGCCAGTAAAATTGGGGACAGGAGCTATAATTCACCCCTCCACTTT.

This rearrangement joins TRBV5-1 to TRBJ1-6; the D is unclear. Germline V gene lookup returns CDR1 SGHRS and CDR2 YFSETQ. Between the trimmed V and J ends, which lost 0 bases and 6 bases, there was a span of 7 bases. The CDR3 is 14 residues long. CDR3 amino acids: CASSLAQINSPLHF. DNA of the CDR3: TGCGCCAGCAGCTTGGCACAGATTAATTCACCCCTCCACTTT.

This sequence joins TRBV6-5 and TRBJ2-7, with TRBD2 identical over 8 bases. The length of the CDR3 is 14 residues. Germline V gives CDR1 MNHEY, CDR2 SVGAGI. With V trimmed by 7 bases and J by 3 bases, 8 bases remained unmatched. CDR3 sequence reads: CASTRAAGGYEQYF. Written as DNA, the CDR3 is TGTGCCAGCACCAGAGCTGCGGGGGGCTACGAGCAGTACTTC.